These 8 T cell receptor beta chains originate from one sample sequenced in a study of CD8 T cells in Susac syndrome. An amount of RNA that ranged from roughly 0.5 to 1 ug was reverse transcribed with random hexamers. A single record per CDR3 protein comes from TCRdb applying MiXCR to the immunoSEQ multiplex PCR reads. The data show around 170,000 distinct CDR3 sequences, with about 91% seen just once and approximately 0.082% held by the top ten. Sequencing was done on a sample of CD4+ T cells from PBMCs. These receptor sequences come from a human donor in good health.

CDR3 DNA: TGTGCCTGGGCTAGCAGGGGCTCTGGGGCCAACGTCCTGACTTTC. As protein: CAWASRGSGANVLTF. The V gene is TRBV30, the J gene TRBJ2-6; TRBD1 is a possible D gene (6 bases). The V end was cut by 5 bases, the J end by 0 bases, with 11 bases between. The CDR3 has 15 amino acids. The germline V gene has CDR1 GTSNPN and CDR2 SVGIG (reference sequence).

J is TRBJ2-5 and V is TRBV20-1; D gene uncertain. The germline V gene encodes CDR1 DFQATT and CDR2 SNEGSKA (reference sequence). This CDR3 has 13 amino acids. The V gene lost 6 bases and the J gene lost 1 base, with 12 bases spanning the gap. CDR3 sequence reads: CSAPQGSQETQYF. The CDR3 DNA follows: TGCAGTGCCCCCCAAGGCTCCCAAGAGACCCAGTACTTC.

The CDR3 reads CASSYSLAGDQETQYF. The CDR3 coding sequence is TGTGCCAGCAGTTACTCTCTAGCGGGTGATCAAGAGACCCAGTACTTC. The V call is TRBV6-6, the J call TRBJ2-5, with 8 nucleotides matching TRBD2. V shed 0 bases and J 2 bases; nucleotides not matched to a gene: 5. The V gene's germline CDR1 is MNHNY and CDR2 SVGAGI (reference sequence). CDR3 length: 16 residues.

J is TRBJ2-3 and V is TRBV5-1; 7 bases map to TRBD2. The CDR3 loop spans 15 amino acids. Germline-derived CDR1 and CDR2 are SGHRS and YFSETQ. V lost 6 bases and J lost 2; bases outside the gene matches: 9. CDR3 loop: CASTPGGANTDTQYF. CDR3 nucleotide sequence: TGCGCCAGCACCCCGGGGGGAGCCAACACAGATACGCAGTATTTT.

The CDR3 here is CASSLTQGHSGANVLTF. CDR3 coding DNA: TGTGCCAGCAGCTTAACACAGGGCCACTCTGGGGCCAACGTCCTGACTTTC. This sequence joins TRBV7-8 and TRBJ2-6; possibly TRBD1 for D (6 bases). Germline values: CDR1 SGHVS, CDR2 FQNEAQ. The V end lost 2 bases, the J end lost 0 bases, and 11 bases lay between the germline ends. The CDR3 totals 17 residues.

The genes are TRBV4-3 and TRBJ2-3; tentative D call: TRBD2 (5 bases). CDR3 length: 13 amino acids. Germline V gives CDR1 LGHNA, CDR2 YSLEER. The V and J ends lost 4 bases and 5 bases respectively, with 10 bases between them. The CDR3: CASSPGIGDTQYF. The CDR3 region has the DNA TGCGCCAGCAGCCCGGGAATTGGAGATACGCAGTATTTT.

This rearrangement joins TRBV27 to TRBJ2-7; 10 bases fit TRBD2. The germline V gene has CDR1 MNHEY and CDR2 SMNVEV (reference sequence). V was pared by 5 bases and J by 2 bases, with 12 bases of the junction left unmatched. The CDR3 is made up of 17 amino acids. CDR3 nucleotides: TGTGCCAGCAGTGTAGCGACTAGAAGCGGGGGGGCCTACGAGCAGTACTTC. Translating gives CASSVATRSGGAYEQYF.

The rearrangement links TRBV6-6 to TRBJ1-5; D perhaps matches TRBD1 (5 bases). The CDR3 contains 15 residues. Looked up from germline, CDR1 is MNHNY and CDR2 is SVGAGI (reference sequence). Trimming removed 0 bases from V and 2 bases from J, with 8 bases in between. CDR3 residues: CASSYSRDGNQPQHF. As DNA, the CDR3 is TGTGCCAGCAGTTACTCCAGGGACGGCAATCAGCCCCAGCATTTT.